These T cell receptor beta chains were read from a single sample in a study of intratumoral heterogeneity in liver cancer. Some clones are missing from TCRdb's copy, which holds only in-frame ones; the method was immunoSEQ multiplex PCR. The sample has about 5,900 clones, about 64% seen once. The material was tumor-adjacent normal tissue, obtained before any cancer treatment. These receptor sequences come from a man in his 70s with hepatocellular carcinoma. Each CDR3 is given with its conserved first and last residue. A D gene is named only where the DNA matches it firmly. Only some rows state a clone size, as once, few, many or a class for expanded clones.

V gene	J gene	D gene	CDR3 length	clone size	CDR3 protein	CDR3 DNA
TRBV30	TRBJ1-2	NA	11	once	CAWMAGYGYTF	TGTGCCTGGATGGCAGGATATGGCTACACCTTC
TRBV6-5	TRBJ2-5	NA	11	NA	CASPQGETQYF	TGTGCCAGTCCCCAGGGAGAGACCCAGTACTTC
TRBV27	TRBJ1-3	NA	13	NA	CASSSAGGNTIYF	TGTGCCAGCAGTTCAGCAGGAGGAAACACCATATATTTT
TRBV5-1	TRBJ1-4	NA	16	NA	CASSLNRGAGNEKLFF	TGCGCCAGCAGCTTGAATAGGGGGGCTGGTAATGAAAAACTGTTTTTT
TRBV7-2	TRBJ1-6	NA	16	few	CASSLLMTGPNSPLHF	TGTGCCAGCAGCTTACTTATGACAGGCCCTAATTCACCCCTCCACTTT
TRBV6-1	TRBJ1-2	TRBD1	15	NA	CASSEPGQFIYGYTF	TGTGCCAGCAGTGAGCCGGGACAGTTTATCTATGGCTACACCTTC
TRBV28	TRBJ1-2	TRBD1	16	NA	CASSLGQGLVFGGYTF	TGTGCCAGCAGTTTGGGACAGGGGTTAGTTTTTGGTGGCTACACCTTC
TRBV6-5	TRBJ2-5	NA	14	NA	CASSYARADETQYF	TGTGCCAGCAGTTACGCTAGGGCCGATGAGACCCAGTACTTC
TRBV5-1	TRBJ2-3	NA	14	NA	CASSQAETRATQYF	TGCGCCAGCAGTCAGGCAGAGACCAGGGCTACGCAGTATTTT
TRBV4-1	TRBJ1-5	NA	17	few	CASSQGYGGLSNQPQHF	TGCGCCAGCAGCCAAGGTTATGGGGGTCTGAGCAATCAGCCCCAGCATTTT
TRBV6-2/TRBV6-3	TRBJ2-3	NA	13	NA	CASSLAGWGTQYF	TGTGCCAGCAGCCTGGCGGGTTGGGGTACGCAGTATTTT
TRBV29-1	TRBJ2-7	TRBD2	12	NA	CSSLTSGGVQYF	TGCAGCTCCCTGACTAGCGGGGGCGTGCAGTACTTC
TRBV4-3	TRBJ2-7	TRBD1	15	NA	CASSQQRQGVYEQYF	TGCGCCAGCAGCCAACAGAGACAGGGTGTGTACGAGCAGTACTTC
TRBV27	TRBJ1-2	NA	13	NA	CASSVRANYGYTF	TGTGCCAGCAGTGTCAGAGCTAACTATGGCTACACCTTC
TRBV28	TRBJ2-1	TRBD2	15	NA	CASSFLAGGRNEQFF	TGTGCCAGCAGTTTTTTAGCGGGGGGCAGGAATGAGCAGTTCTTC
TRBV30	TRBJ1-4	NA	12	once	CACGDIGEKLFF	TGTGCCTGCGGGGATATCGGTGAAAAACTGTTTTTT
TRBV29-1	TRBJ2-3	TRBD2	12	NA	CSGSGGQDTQYF	TGCAGCGGAAGCGGGGGCCAAGATACGCAGTATTTT
TRBV5-4	TRBJ1-6	NA	15	NA	CASSLDRVVSSPLHF	TGTGCCAGCAGCTTGGACAGGGTAGTCTCCTCACCCCTCCACTTT